The clone carrying this T cell receptor beta chain was seen a few times. Antigen specificity is unknown. The CDR3 has 13 amino acids. From germline, CDR1 is ENHRY and CDR2 SYGVKD. V shed 6 bases, J shed 2 bases, and the junction held 3 bases outside the gene matches. Amplification by 5'RACE using constant-segment primers produced TCR alpha and TCR beta cDNA libraries that carried sample barcodes and UMIs. TCRdb used MiXCR to reprocess the 5' RACE reads, holding one entry per CDR3 protein. Of more than 75,000 distinct CDR3 sequences listed, roughly 23% were seen once; the top ten hold 35% to 50%. The record originates from a study of T-cell memory formation after mild COVID-19. Study context: Largely, the TCR clusters proved donor specific.

Study conclusions and caveats: Contracting CD4+ clones were located mainly in CM and EM, and CD8+ clones in EMRA. Later expanders leaned CD4+, whereas clones that contracted between day 15 and 85 were balanced CD4/CD8.

Source material: PBMCs or a T cell subset sorted from them (not recorded which). The chain links TRBV10-3 to TRBJ2-7; 8 nucleotides align to TRBD1. The clonotype comes from a man aged 18 to 30 who had mild COVID-19 (a few samples of this study predate the infection). Cell type and time point are not known. The CDR3 bases are TGTGCCATCAGACAGGGGGTACCCTACGAGCAGTACTTC. As protein: CAIRQGVPYEQYF.